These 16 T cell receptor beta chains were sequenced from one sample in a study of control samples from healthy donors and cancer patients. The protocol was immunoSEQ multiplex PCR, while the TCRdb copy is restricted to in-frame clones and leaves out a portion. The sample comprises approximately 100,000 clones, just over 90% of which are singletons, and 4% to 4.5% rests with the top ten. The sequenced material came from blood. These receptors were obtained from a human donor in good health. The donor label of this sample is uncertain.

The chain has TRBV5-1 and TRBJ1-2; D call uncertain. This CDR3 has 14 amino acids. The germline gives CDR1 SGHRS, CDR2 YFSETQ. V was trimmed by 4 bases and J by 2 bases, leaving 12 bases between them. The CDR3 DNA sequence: TGCGCCAGCAGCCCGTCCAGCGGCAACTATGGCTACACCTTC. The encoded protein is CASSPSSGNYGYTF.

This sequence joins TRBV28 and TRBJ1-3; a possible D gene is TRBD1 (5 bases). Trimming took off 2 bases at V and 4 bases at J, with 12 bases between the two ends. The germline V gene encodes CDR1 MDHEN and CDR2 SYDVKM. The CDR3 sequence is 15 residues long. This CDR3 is CASSLQDILGNTIYF. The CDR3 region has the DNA TGTGCCAGCAGTTTACAGGACATCTTAGGAAACACCATATATTTT. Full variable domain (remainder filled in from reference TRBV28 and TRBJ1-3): DVKVTQSSRYLVKRTGEKVFLECVQDMDHENMFWYRQDPGLGLRLIYFSYDVKMKEKGDIPEGYSVSREKKERFSLILESASTNQTSMYLCASSLQDILGNTIYFGEGSWLTVV.

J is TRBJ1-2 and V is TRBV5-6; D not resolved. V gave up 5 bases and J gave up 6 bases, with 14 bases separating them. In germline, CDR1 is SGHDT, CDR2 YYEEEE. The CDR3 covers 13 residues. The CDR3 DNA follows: TGTGCCAGCAGTCGATCGCTCGGGGATGGCTACACCTTC. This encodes CASSRSLGDGYTF.

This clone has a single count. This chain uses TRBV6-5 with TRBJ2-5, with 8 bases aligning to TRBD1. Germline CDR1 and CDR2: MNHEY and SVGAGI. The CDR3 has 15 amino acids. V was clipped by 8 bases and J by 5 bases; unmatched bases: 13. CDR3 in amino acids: CASGESDRAWETQYF. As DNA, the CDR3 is TGTGCCAGCGGAGAATCGGACAGGGCATGGGAGACCCAGTACTTC.

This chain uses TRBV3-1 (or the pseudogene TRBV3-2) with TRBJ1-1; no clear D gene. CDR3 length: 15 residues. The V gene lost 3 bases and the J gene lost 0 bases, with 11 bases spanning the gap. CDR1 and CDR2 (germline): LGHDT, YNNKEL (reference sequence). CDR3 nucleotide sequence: TGTGCCAGCAGCCAGATGAGGTTTATGAACACTGAAGCTTTCTTT. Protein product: CASSQMRFMNTEAFF.

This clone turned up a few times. The CDR3 region has the DNA TGTGCCAGCAGTCCCCCGACAGGCTACGAGCAGTACTTC. Translation gives CASSPPTGYEQYF. The chain uses TRBV27 and TRBJ2-7; tentatively, D is TRBD1 (6 bases). The CDR3 covers 13 residues. V was pared by 5 bases and J by 3 bases, with 11 bases between. Germline values: CDR1 MNHEY, CDR2 SMNVEV (reference sequence).

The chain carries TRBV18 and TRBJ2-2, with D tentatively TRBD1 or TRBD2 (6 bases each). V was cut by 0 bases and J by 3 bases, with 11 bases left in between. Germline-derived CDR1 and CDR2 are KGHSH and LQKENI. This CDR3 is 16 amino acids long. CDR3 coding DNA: TGTGCCAGCTCACCACCCGGAGGGACACACACCGGGGAGCTGTTTTTT. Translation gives CASSPPGGTHTGELFF.

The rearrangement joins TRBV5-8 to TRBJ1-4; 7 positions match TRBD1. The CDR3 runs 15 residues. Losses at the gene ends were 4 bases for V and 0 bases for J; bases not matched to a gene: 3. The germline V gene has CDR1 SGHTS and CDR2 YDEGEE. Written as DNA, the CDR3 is TGTGCCAGCAGCACTGGGACAGCAACTAATGAAAAACTGTTTTTT. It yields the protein CASSTGTATNEKLFF.

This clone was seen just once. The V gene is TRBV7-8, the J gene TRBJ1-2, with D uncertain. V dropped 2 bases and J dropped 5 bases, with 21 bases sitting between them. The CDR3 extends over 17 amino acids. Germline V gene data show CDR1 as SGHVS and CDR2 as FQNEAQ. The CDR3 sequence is CASSLRGLAAARYGYTF. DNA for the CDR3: TGTGCCAGCAGCTTACGAGGGTTGGCAGCCGCTCGTTATGGCTACACCTTC.

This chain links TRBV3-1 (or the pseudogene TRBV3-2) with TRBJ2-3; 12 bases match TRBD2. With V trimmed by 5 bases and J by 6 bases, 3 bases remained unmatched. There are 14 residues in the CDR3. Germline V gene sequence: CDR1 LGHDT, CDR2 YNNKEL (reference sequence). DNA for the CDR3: TGTGCCAGCAGCGCTAGCGGGGGGGCTGATACGCAGTATTTT. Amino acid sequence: CASSASGGADTQYF.

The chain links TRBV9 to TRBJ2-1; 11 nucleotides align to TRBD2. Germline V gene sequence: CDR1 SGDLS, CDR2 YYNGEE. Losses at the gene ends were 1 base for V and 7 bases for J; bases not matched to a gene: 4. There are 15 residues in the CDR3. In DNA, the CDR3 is TGTGCCAGCAGCGTAATAGCGGGGGGGAGAAATGAGCAGTTCTTC. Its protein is CASSVIAGGRNEQFF.

CDR3 DNA sequence: TGTGCCAGCAGTTTAAGCCGGGACATTGGCTATGGCTACACCTTC. The encoded protein is CASSLSRDIGYGYTF. The chain employs TRBV27 and TRBJ1-2, with D perhaps matching TRBD1 (6 bases). Trimming removed 2 bases at V and 4 bases at J, with 14 bases between. CDR1 is MNHEY and CDR2 is SMNVEV in the germline V gene (reference sequence). The CDR3 runs 15 residues.

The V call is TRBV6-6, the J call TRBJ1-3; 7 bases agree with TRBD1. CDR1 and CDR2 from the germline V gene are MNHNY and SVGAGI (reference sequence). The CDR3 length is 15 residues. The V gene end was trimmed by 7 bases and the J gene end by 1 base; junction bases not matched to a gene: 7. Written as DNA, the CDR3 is TGTGCCAGCACCAGGGGGGGGCAATCTGGAAACACCATATATTTT. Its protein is CASTRGGQSGNTIYF.

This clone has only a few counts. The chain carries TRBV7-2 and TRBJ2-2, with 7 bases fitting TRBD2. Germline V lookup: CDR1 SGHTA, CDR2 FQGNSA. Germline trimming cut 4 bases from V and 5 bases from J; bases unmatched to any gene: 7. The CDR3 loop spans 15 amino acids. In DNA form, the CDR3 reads TGTGCCAGCAGCTCCATTGGGGGGGTTACCGGGGAGCTGTTTTTT. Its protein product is CASSSIGGVTGELFF.

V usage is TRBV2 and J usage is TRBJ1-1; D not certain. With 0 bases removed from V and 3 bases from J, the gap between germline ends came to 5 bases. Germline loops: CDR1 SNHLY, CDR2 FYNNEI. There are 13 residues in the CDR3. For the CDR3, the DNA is TGTGCCAGCAGTGAAGCGCTGCACACTGAAGCTTTCTTT. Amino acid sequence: CASSEALHTEAFF.

CDR3 coding DNA: TGTGCCAGTAGAGCAGGGACTAACTATAATTCACCCCTCCACTTT. Translated: CASRAGTNYNSPLHF. The chain has TRBV19 and TRBJ1-6; tentatively, D is TRBD1 (5 bases). The germline CDR1 and CDR2 sequences are LNHDA and SQIVND (reference sequence). The CDR3 is made up of 15 amino acids. Trimming left V 6 bases short and J 3 bases short, with 12 bases between.